These 16 T cell receptor beta chains were sequenced from one sample in a study of T-cell memory formation after mild COVID-19. TCRdb reanalysed the 5' RACE reads using MiXCR and keeps one entry per CDR3 protein. The table lists roughly 130,000 distinct CDR3 sequences, 5% to 6.5% of them singletons. Sequencing was carried out using PBMCs or a T cell subset sorted from them (not recorded which). Receptor source: an adult woman who had mild COVID-19 (a few samples of this study predate the infection). Cell type and time point are not known.

The V call is TRBV12-3 or TRBV12-4, the J call TRBJ1-1, with D possibly matching TRBD1 (5 bases). Trimming took off 6 bases at V and 5 bases at J, with 16 bases between the two ends. The CDR3 consists of 14 residues. In DNA, the CDR3 is TGTGCCAGCAGGCACGGGACCGCTCTGACTGAAGCTTTCTTT. Its translation: CASRHGTALTEAFF.

This clonotype was counted only a few times. This chain links TRBV20-1 with TRBJ1-4; no clear D. Germline CDR1 reads DFQATT; CDR2 reads SNEGSKA (reference sequence). V lost 3 bases and J 8 bases, leaving 16 bases between the germline ends. The CDR3 is made up of 14 amino acids. CDR3 sequence reads: CSASRGGLGEKLFF. CDR3 nucleotides: TGCAGTGCTAGCCGGGGAGGGTTAGGGGAAAAACTGTTTTTT.

The sample holds a few counts of this clonotype. The chain couples TRBV20-1 to TRBJ2-7, with 13 bases identical to TRBD2. The CDR3 is made up of 17 amino acids. Germline CDR1 is DFQATT and CDR2 is SNEGSKA (reference sequence). The V and J ends lost 0 bases and 2 bases, in that order; junction bases with no gene match: 7. CDR3 in amino acids: CSARDTTSGGSTYEQYF. CDR3 bases: TGCAGTGCTAGAGATACGACTAGCGGGGGGTCCACCTACGAGCAGTACTTC.

This clonotype was seen at least ten times. The chain combines TRBV5-1 with TRBJ2-3; a weak D match, TRBD1 (6 bases). Germline-derived CDR1 and CDR2 are SGHRS and YFSETQ. V was trimmed by 3 bases and J by 2 bases, leaving 13 bases between them. The CDR3 consists of 15 residues. CDR3 bases: TGCGCCAGCAGCTCCAGGGGAGACTACACAGATACGCAGTATTTT. Residues: CASSSRGDYTDTQYF.

This clonotype was detected once. The chain uses TRBV6-2 or TRBV6-3 and TRBJ2-2, with TRBD2 matching 9 bases. CDR3 length: 18 residues. Germline lookup yields CDR1 MNHEY and CDR2 SVGEGT. V shed 0 bases and J 4 bases; nucleotides not matched to a gene: 9. CDR3 residues: CASSYSFWASGTTGELFF. As DNA, the CDR3 is TGTGCCAGCAGTTACTCCTTTTGGGCTAGCGGGACCACCGGGGAGCTGTTTTTT.

V usage is TRBV2 and J usage is TRBJ1-5; D is unclear. The CDR3 contains 12 residues. The V and J ends lost 6 bases and 3 bases respectively, with 6 bases between them. In germline, CDR1 is SNHLY, CDR2 FYNNEI. The CDR3 spells CASSGNNQPQHF. The CDR3 DNA follows: TGTGCCAGCAGCGGCAACAATCAGCCCCAGCATTTT.

A few counts support this clonotype. The chain is built from TRBV24-1 and TRBJ2-7; 11 bases align to TRBD2. The J segment lost 4 bases and the V segment lost 3 bases, leaving 10 bases of the junction unmatched. Per germline, CDR1 KGHDR and CDR2 SFDVKD. The CDR3 contains 17 residues. The CDR3 here is CATSDVRGLAERYEQYF. The CDR3 bases are TGTGCCACCAGTGATGTCAGGGGACTAGCGGAGAGATACGAGCAGTACTTC.

This chain links TRBV27 with TRBJ2-7, with D perhaps TRBD1 or TRBD2 (5 bases each). V lost 3 bases and J 5 bases, leaving 17 bases between the germline ends. Germline V gene sequence: CDR1 MNHEY, CDR2 SMNVEV (reference sequence). The CDR3 length is 15 residues. This CDR3 reads CASSFWGSPGHEQYF. CDR3 DNA sequence: TGTGCCAGCAGTTTTTGGGGGTCCCCAGGGCACGAGCAGTACTTC.

There are many counts of this clonotype. The chain couples TRBV7-2 to TRBJ1-6; D unclear. This CDR3 comprises 13 residues. Germline CDR1 is SGHTA and CDR2 is FQGNSA. The V and J ends lost 6 bases and 2 bases respectively, with 5 bases between them. The CDR3 sequence is CASSRTYNSPLHF. As DNA, the CDR3 is TGTGCCAGCAGTCGGACCTATAATTCACCCCTCCACTTT.

This clonotype was counted ten times or more. J is TRBJ2-3 and V is TRBV7-9; D is possibly TRBD1 (5 bases). The CDR3 length is 15 residues. CDR1 is SEHNR and CDR2 is FQNEAQ in the germline V gene (reference sequence). Trimming removed 4 bases from V and 2 bases from J, with 13 bases in between. CDR3 DNA sequence: TGTGCCAGCAGCTCTGACAGTCAACTCACAGATACGCAGTATTTT. Translated, it gives CASSSDSQLTDTQYF.

This clonotype was detected a few times. This sequence joins TRBV12-3 or TRBV12-4 and TRBJ2-1; 10 bases are shared with TRBD1. The CDR3 contains 15 residues. Losses at the gene ends were 5 bases for V and 5 bases for J; bases not matched to a gene: 6. CDR3 region: CASSATGQGNNEQFF. CDR3 in DNA: TGTGCCAGCAGTGCCACGGGACAGGGGAACAATGAGCAGTTCTTC.

The chain carries TRBV11-2 and TRBJ1-1; 7 nucleotides line up with TRBD1. V was pared by 4 bases and J by 3 bases, with 5 bases of the junction left unmatched. Germline V gene sequence: CDR1 SGHAT, CDR2 FQNNGV. This CDR3 contains 14 residues. This chain's CDR3 is CASSSSGTDTEAFF. In DNA, the CDR3 is TGTGCCAGCAGCTCTAGCGGGACAGACACTGAAGCTTTCTTT. Combining the CDR3 with reference TRBV11-2 and TRBJ1-1 gives the whole variable domain EAGVAQSPRYKIIEKRQSVAFWCNPISGHATLYWYQQILGQGPKLLIQFQNNGVVDDSQLPKDRFSAERLKGVDSTLKIQPAKLEDSAVYLCASSSSGTDTEAFFGQGTRLTVV.

V and J are TRBV24-1 and TRBJ2-3, with unresolved D. Germline CDR1 KGHDR, CDR2 SFDVKD. CDR3 size: 16 residues. Deletions cut 3 bases from V and 3 bases from J, with 15 bases between. CDR3: CATSDPLEAPTDTQYF. CDR3 DNA: TGTGCCACCAGTGATCCCCTAGAAGCCCCTACAGATACGCAGTATTTT.

This clonotype was detected ten times or more. The V call is TRBV5-4, the J call TRBJ2-5; D uncertain. Germline values: CDR1 SGHNT, CDR2 YYREEE (reference sequence). V was trimmed by 0 bases and J by 2 bases, leaving 5 bases between them. The CDR3 is 13 residues long. This chain's CDR3 is CASSLGFQETQYF. For the CDR3, the DNA is TGTGCCAGCAGCTTGGGGTTTCAAGAGACCCAGTACTTC.

This clonotype appeared many times. The CDR3 bases are TGTGCCAGCGGCTTAACCCTTACAGGGCGGAATTCACCCCTCCACTTT. Residues: CASGLTLTGRNSPLHF. The chain employs TRBV12-3 or TRBV12-4 and TRBJ1-6; D might be TRBD1 (6 bases). V lost 8 bases to trimming and J lost 7 bases, with 21 bases between them. The CDR3 covers 16 residues.

This clonotype was recorded a few times. The V call is TRBV7-8, the J call TRBJ2-7, with 7 bases lining up with TRBD1. V dropped 1 base and J dropped 2; count of bases not matched to a gene: 8. Germline V gene lookup returns CDR1 SGHVS and CDR2 FQNEAQ. The CDR3 has 16 residues. The DNA for the CDR3 is TGTGCCAGCAGCTTAGTTCCTTCGGGACAGCCCTACGAGCAGTACTTC. It codes for CASSLVPSGQPYEQYF.